Given below is one T cell receptor (beta chain) in context. As yet, its antigen is unknown. PCR used 60 Vbeta primers and 13 Jbeta primers. Only in-frame clones appear in the TCRdb table, and some are missing; sequencing was by immunoSEQ multiplex PCR. The sample includes about 140,000 clones, more than 75% of them seen just once. V was pared by 7 bases and J by 0 bases, with 7 bases between. The CDR3 has 12 residues. CDR1 is SQVTM, CDR2 ANQGSEA, per germline. The sample comes from a study of cytomegalovirus exposure and HLA in healthy donors. Turning to the study itself: Within the Caucasian-associated ancestry cluster were about 81% of the roughly 380 genotyped donors. Study conclusions and caveats: Within an earlier analysis, most TCR beta V segments proved productive either about 90% or about 30% of the time. Later, an analysis showed that TCR beta chains associated with HLA were more clonally expanded than others that were equally common.

The source material was PBMCs. The TCR originated in a man aged 45-65 years in good health and CMV-seronegative. The chain employs TRBV29-1 and TRBJ1-5; D is unresolved. The CDR3 DNA sequence: TGCAGCGCACTCTATAGCAATCAGCCCCAGCATTTT. Translating it yields CSALYSNQPQHF.